This passage covers 14 T cell receptor beta chains from one sample sequenced in a study of cytomegalovirus exposure and HLA in healthy donors. The primer mix had 60 Vbeta and 13 Jbeta primers. TCRdb's table, derived via immunoSEQ multiplex PCR, lists solely in-frame clones and lacks some. This sample has roughly 130,000 clones, with about three quarters found just once. The sample consisted of PBMCs. The source is a male donor in good health and CMV-seropositive.

This chain connects TRBV2 to TRBJ2-7, with a possible D match to TRBD2 (6 bases). V lost 6 bases and J lost 0, with 12 bases in between. The CDR3 spans 14 residues. Germline V lookup: CDR1 SNHLY, CDR2 FYNNEI. CDR3 bases: TGTGCCAGCAGCATGGACTACAGCTCCTACGAGCAGTACTTC. Translating gives CASSMDYSSYEQYF.

The V and J genes are TRBV9 and TRBJ2-6; perhaps TRBD2 as D (5 bases). From germline, CDR1 is SGDLS and CDR2 YYNGEE. CDR3 length: 15 residues. Trimming left V 5 bases short and J 0 bases short, with 9 bases between. CDR3 protein: CASSIRGSGANVLTF. The CDR3 coding sequence is TGTGCCAGCAGTATTCGGGGCTCTGGGGCCAACGTCCTGACTTTC.

The table lists this clone with a few counts. The chain recombines TRBV6-5 with TRBJ1-2, with D perhaps TRBD1 (6 bases). This CDR3 is built from 16 residues. The germline V gene encodes CDR1 MNHEY and CDR2 SVGAGI. V was pared by 0 bases and J by 0 bases, with 11 bases between. CDR3 sequence (DNA): TGTGCCAGCAGTTACTCCTTCAGGGGAGCTAACTATGGCTACACCTTC. It specifies CASSYSFRGANYGYTF.

About this clone itself: Relative to the germline gene, one junction end is altered; a read error may explain this. This chain uses TRBV5-8 with TRBJ1-2, with D uncertain. This CDR3 has 13 amino acids. In germline, CDR1 is SGHTS, CDR2 YDEGEE. CDR3 sequence (DNA): TGTGCCAGCAGCTTGTACTACTCGTATGGCTACCCCTTC. Amino acid sequence: CASSLYYSYGYPF.

This chain uses TRBV11-1 with TRBJ2-1, with 9 positions matching TRBD2. With V trimmed by 8 bases and J by 2 bases, 4 bases remained unmatched. The CDR3 totals 14 residues. Germline CDR1 reads SGHAT; CDR2 reads FQDESV (reference sequence). CDR3 nucleotides: TGTGCCAGCCAGACTAGCGGAGCCTACAATGAGCAGTTCTTC. Its translation: CASQTSGAYNEQFF.

The chain is built from TRBV7-9 and TRBJ1-2; 8 nucleotides agree with TRBD1. This CDR3 region has 12 residues. In germline, CDR1 is SEHNR, CDR2 FQNEAQ (reference sequence). Unmatched junction bases numbered 3, after V lost 5 bases and J lost 7 bases. CDR3 nucleotide sequence: TGTGCCAGCAGCCCCGACAGGGGTGGCTACACCTTC. Amino acids: CASSPDRGGYTF.

The chain joins TRBV5-3 to TRBJ1-6; D possibly corresponds to TRBD1 (6 bases). TRBV5-3 carries the ORF label, with uncertain function. The CDR3 runs 15 residues. Trimming removed 0 bases at V and 4 bases at J, with 8 bases between. The DNA for the CDR3 is TGTGCCAGAAGCTTGGGGGGGCGGTATAATTCACCCCTCCACTTT. Translated, it gives CARSLGGRYNSPLHF.

The chain is built from TRBV27 and TRBJ2-1; 7 bases map to TRBD1. This CDR3 spans 13 amino acids. From germline, CDR1 is MNHEY and CDR2 SMNVEV (reference sequence). Trimming at V came to 6 bases and at J to 4 bases, leaving 3 bases not matched to a gene. The CDR3 DNA reads as TGTGCCAGCAGACGGGACAGTTACAATGAGCAGTTCTTC. Translating it yields CASRRDSYNEQFF.

This chain connects TRBV5-4 to TRBJ2-2; the D gene is possibly TRBD1 (5 bases). In germline, CDR1 is SGHNT, CDR2 YYREEE (reference sequence). CDR3 length equals 13 residues. With 4 bases removed from V and 1 base from J, the gap between germline ends came to 5 bases. CDR3 nucleotide sequence: TGTGCCAGCAGCGGACAGAACACCGGGGAGCTGTTTTTT. It yields the protein CASSGQNTGELFF. Combining the CDR3 with reference TRBV5-4 and TRBJ2-2 gives the whole variable domain ETGVTQSPTHLIKTRGQQVTLRCSSQSGHNTVSWYQQALGQGPQFIFQYYREEENGRGNFPPRFSGLQFPNYSSELNVNALELDDSALYLCASSGQNTGELFFGEGSRLTVL.

This clone was found a few times. This sequence joins TRBV5-6 and TRBJ1-1; TRBD1 matches 8 bases. The germline gives CDR1 SGHDT, CDR2 YYEEEE. The ends lost 1 base at V and 3 bases at J; junction bases unmatched: 2. CDR3 length: 14 residues. In DNA, the CDR3 is TGTGCCAGCAGCTTGTTACAGGGGGACACTGAAGCTTTCTTT. Protein: CASSLLQGDTEAFF. The full variable domain, in which reference TRBV5-6 and TRBJ1-1 provide the parts outside the CDR3, is DAGVTQSPTHLIKTRGQQVTLRCSPKSGHDTVSWYQQALGQGPQFIFQYYEEEERQRGNFPDRFSGHQFPNYSSELNVNALLLGDSALYLCASSLLQGDTEAFFGQGTRLTVV.

This clone was counted a single time. Written as DNA, the CDR3 is TGCGCCAGCAGCGCCCGACAGGGGTCTAGCACAGATACGCAGTATTTT. It codes for CASSARQGSSTDTQYF. The chain employs TRBV5-1 and TRBJ2-3, with TRBD1 matching over 8 bases. The CDR3 totals 16 residues. With 4 bases clipped from V and 0 bases from J, the junction kept 7 bases outside the gene matches. CDR1 SGHRS and CDR2 YFSETQ come from the germline V gene.

V and J are TRBV5-5 and TRBJ2-5; D may be TRBD2 (5 bases). Deletions cut 2 bases from V and 4 bases from J, with 12 bases between. Germline CDR1 is SGHKS and CDR2 is YYEKEE (reference sequence). CDR3 length equals 14 residues. CDR3 nucleotides: TGTGCCAGCAGCTTAAGTGGCGGGTTAGAGACCCAGTACTTC. It specifies CASSLSGGLETQYF.

The CDR3 DNA reads as TGTGCCAGCACCCACAGGGATTTAATGGGAGGCTACACCTTC. Translation gives CASTHRDLMGGYTF. V gene TRBV28 combines with J gene TRBJ1-2, with a possible D match to TRBD1 (6 bases). Trimming pared 7 bases from V and 8 bases from J, leaving 20 bases between. From germline, CDR1 is MDHEN and CDR2 SYDVKM. This CDR3 spans 14 amino acids.

J is TRBJ1-5 and V is TRBV6-1; D gene uncertain. Germline V lookup: CDR1 MNHNS, CDR2 SASEGT. Trimming removed 4 bases from V and 2 bases from J, with 12 bases in between. CDR3 length: 15 residues. CDR3: CASSVGSLGNQPQHF. The CDR3 nucleotides are TGTGCCAGCAGTGTAGGGAGCTTGGGCAATCAGCCCCAGCATTTT.